This T cell receptor beta chain emerged from a study of CD8 T cells in Susac syndrome. The length of the CDR3 is 16 residues. The V gene's germline CDR1 is SGHTA and CDR2 FQGTGA. Between the trimmed V and J ends, which lost 1 base and 1 base, there was a span of 11 bases. RNA, at roughly 0.45 to 1 ug, was reverse transcribed with random hexamers. By means of immunoSEQ multiplex PCR, TCR beta CDR3 spanning 54 Vbeta and 13 Jbeta underwent amplification. Each CDR3 protein is one row after TCRdb ran MiXCR on the immunoSEQ multiplex PCR reads. The repertoire includes 110,000 or so distinct CDR3 sequences, about 90% of them detected once, and approximately 0.12% sits in the top ten.

The chain has TRBV7-3 and TRBJ2-1; D is ambiguous. The source of this sequence is a human donor in good health. Sequences were obtained from CD8+ T cells from PBMCs. The CDR3 spells CASSLSLSPSYNEQFF. The CDR3 nucleotides are TGTGCCAGCAGCTTAAGCCTCAGCCCGTCCTACAATGAGCAGTTCTTC.